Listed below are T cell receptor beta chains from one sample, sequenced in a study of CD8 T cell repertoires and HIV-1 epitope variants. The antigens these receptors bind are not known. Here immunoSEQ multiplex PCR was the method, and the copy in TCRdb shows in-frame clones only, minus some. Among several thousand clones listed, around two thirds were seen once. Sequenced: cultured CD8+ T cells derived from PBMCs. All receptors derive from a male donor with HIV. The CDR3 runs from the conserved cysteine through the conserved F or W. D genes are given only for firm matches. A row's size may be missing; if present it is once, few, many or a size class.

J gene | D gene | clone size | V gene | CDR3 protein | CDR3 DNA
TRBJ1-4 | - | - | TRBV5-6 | CASSLSQGYEKLFF | TGTGCCAGCAGCTTGAGCCAGGGGTATGAAAAACTGTTTTTT
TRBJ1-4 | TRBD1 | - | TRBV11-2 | CASSSTGFGNEKLFF | TGTGCCAGCAGCTCGACAGGGTTTGGGAATGAAAAACTGTTTTTT
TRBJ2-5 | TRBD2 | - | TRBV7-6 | CASSYLPGGLAGSETQYF | TGTGCCAGCAGCTACTTACCGGGGGGACTAGCGGGGTCAGAGACCCAGTACTTC
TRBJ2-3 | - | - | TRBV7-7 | CASSPDGSTDTQYF | TGTGCCAGCAGCCCAGACGGAAGCACAGATACGCAGTATTTT
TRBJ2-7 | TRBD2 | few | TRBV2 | CASQHGAGLGEQYF | TGTGCCAGCCAGCACGGAGCGGGGCTTGGGGAGCAGTACTTC
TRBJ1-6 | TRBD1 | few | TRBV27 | CASGLSGTGVSPLHF | TGTGCCAGCGGTTTATCCGGGACAGGGGTTTCACCCCTCCACTTT
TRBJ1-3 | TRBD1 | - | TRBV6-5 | CASSGSSGGTDTIYF | TGTGCCAGCAGCGGGTCGTCAGGGGGTACCGACACCATATATTTT
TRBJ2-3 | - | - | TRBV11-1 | CASSLDPPGGYEDTQYF | TGTGCCAGCAGCTTAGATCCCCCAGGAGGATATGAAGATACGCAGTATTTT
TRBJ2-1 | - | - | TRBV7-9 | CASRQGTTNEQFF | TGTGCCAGCCGACAAGGGACGACCAATGAGCAGTTCTTC
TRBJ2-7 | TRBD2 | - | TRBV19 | CATSSGRGYEQYF | TGTGCCACTTCGAGCGGGAGAGGTTACGAGCAGTACTTC
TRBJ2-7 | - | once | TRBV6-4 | CASSEDRGYEQYF | TGTGCCAGCAGTGAGGACCGGGGTTACGAGCAGTACTTC
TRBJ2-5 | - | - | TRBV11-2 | CASSPRGESQETQYF | TGTGCCAGCAGCCCAAGAGGGGAGTCCCAAGAGACCCAGTACTTC
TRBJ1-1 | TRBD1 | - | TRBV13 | CASSFPGQGNTEAFF | TGTGCCAGCAGCTTTCCGGGACAGGGAAACACTGAAGCTTTCTTT
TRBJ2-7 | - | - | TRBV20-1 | CSARQGFEQYF | TGCAGTGCTAGACAGGGATTCGAGCAGTACTTC
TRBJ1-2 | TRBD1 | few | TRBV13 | CASSLGVGTGNGYTF | TGTGCCAGCAGCTTAGGCGTCGGGACAGGGAACGGCTACACCTTC
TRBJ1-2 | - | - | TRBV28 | CASSFRDGTLYGYTF | TGTGCCAGCAGTTTTCGGGACGGGACCCTCTATGGCTACACCTTC
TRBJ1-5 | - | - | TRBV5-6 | CASSLGVNQPQHF | TGTGCCAGCAGCTTGGGGGTCAATCAGCCCCAGCATTTT
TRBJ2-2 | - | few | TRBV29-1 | CSVVTENTGELFF | TGCAGCGTTGTCACCGAGAACACCGGGGAGCTGTTTTTT
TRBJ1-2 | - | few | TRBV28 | CASSLISGYGYTF | TGTGCCAGCAGTTTAATCTCTGGCTATGGCTACACCTTC
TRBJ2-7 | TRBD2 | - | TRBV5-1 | CASGLAGGPEEQYF | TGCGCCAGCGGCCTAGCGGGAGGGCCTGAGGAGCAGTACTTC
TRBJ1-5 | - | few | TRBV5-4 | CASSFSGSNQPQHF | TGTGCCAGCAGCTTTTCGGGTAGCAATCAGCCCCAGCATTTT
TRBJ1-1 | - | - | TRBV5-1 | CASSFGPTGGTEAFF | TGCGCCAGCAGTTTTGGGCCCACCGGAGGCACTGAAGCTTTCTTT
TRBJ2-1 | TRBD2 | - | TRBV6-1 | CASSKTAGGKNEQFF | TGTGCCAGCAGTAAAACAGCGGGGGGTAAGAATGAGCAGTTCTTC
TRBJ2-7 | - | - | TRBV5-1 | CASRTGSEQYF | TGCGCCAGCAGAACAGGGTCCGAGCAGTACTTC
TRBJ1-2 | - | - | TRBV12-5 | CASGPTGMNGYTF | TGTGCTAGTGGTCCGACAGGCATGAATGGCTACACCTTC
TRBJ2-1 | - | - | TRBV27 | CASSFGVALREQFF | TGTGCCAGCAGTTTCGGGGTAGCTCTACGTGAGCAGTTCTTC
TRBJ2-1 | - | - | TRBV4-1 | CASSQGPGQDNEQFF | TGCGCCAGCAGCCAAGGGCCGGGACAAGACAATGAGCAGTTCTTC
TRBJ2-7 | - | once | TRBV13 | CASSSSESSYEQYF | TGTGCCAGCAGCTCCTCCGAGAGCTCCTACGAGCAGTACTTC
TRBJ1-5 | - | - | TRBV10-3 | CAISESGRERPQHF | TGTGCCATCAGTGAGTCGGGCAGGGAAAGGCCCCAGCATTTT
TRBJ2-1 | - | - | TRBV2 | CASSYSSYNEQFF | TGTGCCAGCAGCTATAGCTCCTACAATGAGCAGTTCTTC
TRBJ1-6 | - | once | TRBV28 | CASNRGVEYNSPLHF | TGTGCCAGCAACCGCGGGGTAGAGTATAATTCACCCCTCCACTTT
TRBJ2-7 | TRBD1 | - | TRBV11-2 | CASSLDLGQVGEQYF | TGTGCCAGCAGCTTAGATTTAGGACAGGTAGGAGAGCAGTACTTC
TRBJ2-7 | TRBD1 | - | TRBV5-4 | CASSSWTGGGYEQYF | TGTGCCAGCAGCTCCTGGACAGGGGGCGGGTACGAGCAGTACTTC
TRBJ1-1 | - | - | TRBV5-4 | CASSFGGTEAFF | TGTGCCAGCAGCTTCGGGGGCACTGAAGCTTTCTTT
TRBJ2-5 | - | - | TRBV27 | CASSSAGIDQETQYF | TGTGCCAGCAGCTCCGCCGGGATAGATCAAGAGACCCAGTACTTC
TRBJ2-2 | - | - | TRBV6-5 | CASSYSFTGELFF | TGTGCCAGCAGTTACTCGTTCACCGGGGAGCTGTTTTTT
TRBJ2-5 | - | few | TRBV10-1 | CASSDRTRQETQYF | TGCGCCAGCAGTGATCGGACGCGGCAAGAGACCCAGTACTTC
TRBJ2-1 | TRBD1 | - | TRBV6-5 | CASSSQGARVTNEQFF | TGTGCCAGCAGTTCCCAGGGGGCGCGGGTAACGAATGAGCAGTTCTTC
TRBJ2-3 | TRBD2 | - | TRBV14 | CASSHLTSRTTDTQYF | TGTGCCAGCAGCCATCTGACTAGCCGAACCACAGATACGCAGTATTTT
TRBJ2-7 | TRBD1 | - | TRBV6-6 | CASIGDSSYEQYF | TGTGCCAGCATAGGGGACAGCTCCTACGAGCAGTACTTC
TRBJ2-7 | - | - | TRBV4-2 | CASSPTTYEQYF | TGTGCCAGCAGCCCCACAACCTACGAGCAGTACTTC
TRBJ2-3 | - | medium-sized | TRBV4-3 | CASSQDRPSRADTQYF | TGCGCCAGCAGCCAAGACCGGCCCAGTAGGGCGGATACGCAGTATTTT
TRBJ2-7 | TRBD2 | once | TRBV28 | CASSSQRFSGGEDEQYF | TGTGCCAGCAGTTCCCAGAGGTTTAGCGGGGGGGAAGACGAGCAGTACTTC
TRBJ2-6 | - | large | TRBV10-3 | CAISESLGVSGANVLTF | TGTGCCATCAGTGAGTCTCTGGGGGTATCTGGGGCCAACGTCCTGACTTTC
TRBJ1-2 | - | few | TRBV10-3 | CAIIIPQGNGYTF | TGTGCCATCATCATTCCACAGGGTAACGGCTACACCTTC
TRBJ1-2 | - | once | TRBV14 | CASSQDPGNYGYTF | TGTGCCAGCAGCCAAGATCCTGGGAACTATGGCTACACCTTC
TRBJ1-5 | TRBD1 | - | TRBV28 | CASSLIGTGAAGQPQHF | TGTGCCAGCAGTTTGATAGGGACAGGGGCCGCGGGTCAGCCCCAGCATTTT
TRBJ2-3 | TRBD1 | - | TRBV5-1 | CASSRGTAIGADTQYF | TGCGCCAGCAGCAGGGGGACAGCTATCGGGGCAGATACGCAGTATTTT
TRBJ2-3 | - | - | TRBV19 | CASSNGGGGTDTQYF | TGTGCCAGTAGTAACGGGGGCGGGGGCACAGATACGCAGTATTTT
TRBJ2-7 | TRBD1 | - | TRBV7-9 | CASSPADRAYEQYF | TGTGCCAGCAGCCCCGCGGACAGGGCCTACGAGCAGTACTTC
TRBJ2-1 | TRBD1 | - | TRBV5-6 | CASSKQGAAPYEQFF | TGTGCCAGCAGCAAGCAGGGGGCAGCCCCGTATGAGCAGTTCTTC
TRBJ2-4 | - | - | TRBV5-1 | CASRGLAKNIQYF | TGCGCCAGCAGAGGACTAGCCAAAAACATTCAGTACTTC
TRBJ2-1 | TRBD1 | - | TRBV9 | CASSAGTGGGEQFF | TGTGCCAGCAGCGCCGGGACAGGGGGCGGTGAGCAGTTCTTC
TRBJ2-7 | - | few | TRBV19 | CASSMEGQSSYEQYF | TGTGCCAGTAGTATGGAGGGGCAGTCCTCCTACGAGCAGTACTTC
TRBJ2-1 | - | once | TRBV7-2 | CASSLDSGTRYNEQFF | TGTGCCAGCAGCTTAGACAGCGGGACACGCTACAATGAGCAGTTCTTC
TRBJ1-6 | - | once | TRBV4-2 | CASSQAHQGDGSPLHF | TGTGCCAGCAGCCAAGCTCATCAAGGGGACGGTTCACCCCTCCACTTT